These 13 T cell receptor beta chains were sequenced from one sample in a study of blood T cell repertoires in COVID-19. Here immunoSEQ multiplex PCR was the method, and the copy in TCRdb shows in-frame clones only, minus some. The table shows 70,000 to 95,000 clones, with approximately 80% occurring only once. What was sequenced was peripheral blood. These receptors came from a woman aged 70 to 79 with acute or convalescent COVID-19.

This clone was detected a few times. The genes are TRBV18 and TRBJ1-3; D remains ambiguous. In germline, CDR1 is KGHSH, CDR2 LQKENI. There are 16 residues in the CDR3. V was trimmed by 3 bases and J by 3 bases, leaving 15 bases between them. The CDR3 region is CASSPLDGRVGNTIYF. As DNA, the CDR3 is TGTGCCAGCTCACCCCTCGACGGGAGAGTTGGAAACACCATATATTTT.

The V gene is TRBV28, the J gene TRBJ2-7; 7 bases map to TRBD1. CDR3 length equals 11 residues. The J segment lost 9 bases and the V segment lost 6 bases, leaving 5 bases of the junction unmatched. Germline CDR1 and CDR2: MDHEN and SYDVKM. The CDR3 loop reads CASRETGRQYF. The CDR3 nucleotides are TGTGCCAGCAGGGAGACAGGGAGGCAGTACTTC.

In this sample, this clone turned up a few times. Sequence at one end of the junction differs from germline and may be a read error. CDR3 nucleotides: TGTGCCAGCTGCCAGGGACAGGGGGCATCCTACGAGCAGTACTTC. This codes for CASCQGQGASYEQYF. V and J are TRBV3-1 (or the pseudogene TRBV3-2) and TRBJ2-7; 12 bases are shared with TRBD1. CDR1 LGHDT and CDR2 YNNKEL come from the germline V gene (reference sequence). The CDR3 is 15 residues long.

This chain joins TRBV19 and TRBJ2-6; 7 bases align to TRBD1. The V gene end was trimmed by 4 bases and the J gene end by 3 bases; junction bases not matched to a gene: 3. CDR3 length: 15 amino acids. The germline V gene encodes CDR1 LNHDA and CDR2 SQIVND (reference sequence). Here the CDR3 reads CASSTTGSGANVLTF. CDR3 nucleotide sequence: TGTGCCAGTAGTACGACAGGGAGTGGGGCCAACGTCCTGACTTTC.

The chain recombines TRBV19 with TRBJ1-2, with 7 bases that match TRBD1. The J segment lost 4 bases and the V segment lost 6 bases, leaving 8 bases of the junction unmatched. CDR1 is LNHDA and CDR2 is SQIVND in the germline V gene (reference sequence). The CDR3 has 14 residues. Written as DNA, the CDR3 is TGTGCCAGTAGGGTGACAGGGAATTCCTATGGCTACACCTTC. Residues: CASRVTGNSYGYTF.

The genes are TRBV3-1 (or the pseudogene TRBV3-2) and TRBJ1-4, with 9 nucleotides matching TRBD1. The ends lost 1 base at V and 4 bases at J; junction bases unmatched: 4. Germline V gene data show CDR1 as LGHDT and CDR2 as YNNKEL (reference sequence). This CDR3 has 16 amino acids. Here the CDR3 DNA reads TGTGCCAGCAGCCAAGGGACAGGGGCCCATAATGAAAAACTGTTTTTT. Protein product: CASSQGTGAHNEKLFF.

V and J are TRBV5-1 and TRBJ2-7, with a weak D call TRBD1 (6 bases). The germline gives CDR1 SGHRS, CDR2 YFSETQ. The V end lost 0 bases, the J end lost 9 bases, and 13 bases lay between the germline ends. The CDR3 covers 13 residues. The CDR3 DNA is TGCGCCAGCAGCTTGGCCGGACAGCCGCCGCAGTACTTC. Translating it yields CASSLAGQPPQYF.

The J gene is TRBJ1-3, the V gene TRBV11-3; D not resolved. CDR1 and CDR2 from the germline V gene are SGHNT and YENEEA. Trimming pared 5 bases from V and 0 bases from J, leaving 8 bases between. There are 14 residues in the CDR3. CDR3 nucleotide sequence: TGTGCCAGCAGCCCCCGGGGCTCTGGAAACACCATATATTTT. The encoded protein is CASSPRGSGNTIYF.

This clone was observed a few times. J is TRBJ1-2 and V is TRBV11-3, with no clear D. This CDR3 is built from 14 residues. CDR1 and CDR2 (germline): SGHNT, YENEEA. V lost 0 bases to trimming and J lost 7 bases, with 12 bases between them. In DNA form, the CDR3 reads TGTGCCAGCAGCTTAGACGGAACACGGGGTGGCTACACCTTC. Amino acid sequence: CASSLDGTRGGYTF.

V is TRBV7-9 and J is TRBJ2-1; 16 bases match TRBD2. The CDR3 spans 19 residues. The germline V gene encodes CDR1 SEHNR and CDR2 FQNEAQ (reference sequence). Trimming at V came to 1 base and at J to 6 bases, leaving 9 bases not matched to a gene. The CDR3 sequence is CASSLVGTSGRANPNEQFF. The CDR3 DNA follows: TGTGCCAGCAGCTTAGTGGGGACTAGCGGGAGGGCTAATCCCAATGAGCAGTTCTTC.

This chain links TRBV7-6 with TRBJ1-6, with 11 bases aligning to TRBD1. The length of the CDR3 is 15 residues. Trimming at V came to 5 bases and at J to 7 bases, leaving 4 bases not matched to a gene. Germline CDR1 reads SGHVS; CDR2 reads FNYEAQ. DNA of the CDR3: TGTGCCAGCAGCCCCCGGACAGGGGGCAATTCACCCCTCCACTTT. Translation: CASSPRTGGNSPLHF.

This clone was recorded once. The V and J genes are TRBV28 and TRBJ2-1, with 7 bases identical to TRBD2. CDR1 and CDR2 (germline): MDHEN, SYDVKM. The length of the CDR3 is 15 residues. V was clipped by 5 bases and J by 0 bases; unmatched bases: 4. This CDR3 is CASSGGGRSYNEQFF. CDR3 nucleotides: TGTGCCAGCAGTGGGGGAGGGCGCTCCTACAATGAGCAGTTCTTC.

The rearrangement uses TRBV19 and TRBJ2-7, with D possibly TRBD2 on 8 matching bases. The CDR3 runs to 18 residues. V lost 4 bases and J lost 2, with 24 bases in between. Germline assignment: CDR1 LNHDA and CDR2 SQIVND (reference sequence). CDR3 protein: CASSTRQGRTSRTYEQYF. For the CDR3, the DNA is TGTGCCAGTAGTACCCGACAGGGTCGGACTAGCAGAACCTACGAGCAGTACTTC.